These 8 T cell receptor beta chains share one sample of origin, sequenced in a study of early T cells in non-severe SARS-CoV-2 infection. One entry per CDR3 protein, called by TCRdb with MiXCR from the 5' RACE reads. The sample has more than 65,000 distinct CDR3 sequences, around 15% seen once. The material sequenced was whole blood, taken at baseline. The source is an adult who was a healthcare worker with PCR-confirmed SARS-CoV-2 infection or an uninfected control (not recorded which).

The chain links TRBV20-1 to TRBJ2-5; D unresolved. CDR3 length: 12 amino acids. Germline V CDR1 and CDR2: DFQATT, SNEGSKA (reference sequence). The ends were cut back, 3 bases at V and 3 bases at J, with 8 bases in the middle. CDR3 sequence reads: CSASEQKETQYF. The CDR3 bases are TGCAGTGCTAGTGAACAGAAAGAGACCCAGTACTTC.

This clonotype was recorded many times. The chain links TRBV12-3 or TRBV12-4 to TRBJ2-5, with D perhaps matching TRBD2 (5 bases). This CDR3 region has 11 residues. V gave up 6 bases and J gave up 7 bases, with 9 bases separating them. The CDR3 loop reads CASSHRGTQYF. CDR3 sequence (DNA): TGTGCCAGCAGCCACCGGGGGACCCAGTACTTC.

This clonotype has a handful of counts. The chain uses TRBV27 and TRBJ2-1, with 9 bases aligning to TRBD1. V gave up 7 bases and J gave up 3 bases; unmatched junction bases: 1. The CDR3 runs 13 residues. Germline-derived CDR1 and CDR2 are MNHEY and SMNVEV (reference sequence). The CDR3 sequence is CASKGQGYNEQFF. The DNA of the CDR3 is TGTGCCAGCAAGGGACAGGGCTACAATGAGCAGTTCTTC.

With regard to this clonotype: The junction and the germline gene differ at one end; a read error may be behind it. The rearrangement links TRBV20-1 to TRBJ2-3, with 8 positions matching TRBD2. The CDR3 has 12 amino acids. CDR1 is DFQATT, CDR2 SNEGSKA, per germline (reference sequence). The DNA for the CDR3 is TGCAGTGCTAGTGTTGGCGGGAGGCCCCCGAATTTT. This gives the protein CSASVGGRPPNF.

The gene calls are TRBV28 and TRBJ2-1; 9 positions agree with TRBD2. The CDR3 length is 17 residues. Germline trimming cut 6 bases from V and 3 bases from J; bases unmatched to any gene: 12. Germline V gives CDR1 MDHEN, CDR2 SYDVKM. The CDR3 DNA reads TGTGCCAGCAGCCTTAGCCGAGGGACTAGCATCTACAATGAGCAGTTCTTC. This translates into CASSLSRGTSIYNEQFF.

The chain is built from TRBV5-4 and TRBJ2-1; 12 nucleotides match TRBD2. The J segment lost 8 bases and the V segment lost 2 bases, leaving 8 bases of the junction unmatched. Germline-derived CDR1 and CDR2 are SGHNT and YYREEE (reference sequence). The CDR3 consists of 16 residues. The CDR3 loop reads CASSFGSSGRGYEQFF. As DNA, the CDR3 is TGTGCCAGCAGCTTCGGCTCTAGCGGGAGGGGCTATGAGCAGTTCTTC.

This clonotype occurred a few times. The J gene is TRBJ2-1, the V gene TRBV5-1, with 9 positions matching TRBD2. Germline CDR1 reads SGHRS; CDR2 reads YFSETQ. The CDR3 is 15 amino acids. The ends lost 4 bases at V and 9 bases at J; junction bases unmatched: 11. The CDR3 DNA reads as TGCGCCAGCAGCCTTGGAACTAGCGGGTTGCGTGAGCAGTTCTTC. It encodes CASSLGTSGLREQFF.

In this sample, this clonotype turned up many times. This sequence joins TRBV6-6 and TRBJ1-1; D is ambiguous. Germline assignment: CDR1 MNHNY and CDR2 SVGAGI (reference sequence). There are 14 residues in the CDR3. The germline V and J ends were trimmed by 4 bases and 1 base, with 10 bases remaining between them. CDR3 in amino acids: CASSLGRQNTEAFF. Written as DNA, the CDR3 is TGTGCCAGCAGTTTGGGCAGGCAGAACACTGAAGCTTTCTTT.